This T cell receptor beta chain was sequenced during a study of blood T cells in healthy people across ages. Note on this clonotype: A junction end diverges from the germline sequence, so it may reflect a read error.

The CDR3 extends over 16 amino acids. Per the germline V gene, CDR1 is SGDLS and CDR2 is YYNGEE. A J-beta primer mix and a sample-barcoded 5' primer were used in a second PCR of roughly 6 to 11 cycles. TCRdb recomputed calls from the 5' RACE reads with MiXCR, one row per CDR3 protein. The sample records 1,800,000 or so distinct CDR3 sequences, around 40% being singletons. The genes are TRBV9 and TRBJ2-7, with 9 bases identical to TRBD1. Sequencing used blood. The receptor was isolated from a human donor in good health. As DNA, the CDR3 is TGTGCCAGCAACGTAGGTTACCAGACAGGGGGGTACGAGCAGTACTTC. Translation gives CASNVGYQTGGYEQYF.